This T cell receptor beta chain was recorded in a study of blood T cell repertoires in COVID-19. As for the study in general: Some COVID-19 samples were acute and others convalescent; all came from the United States, Italy and Spain.

The V gene end was trimmed by 3 bases and the J gene end by 8 bases; junction bases not matched to a gene: 5. The germline CDR1 and CDR2 sequences are SGDLS and YYNGEE. This CDR3 region has 14 residues. In the authors' workflow: From reference gene primer amplification, estimates of nucleated cell counts were derived. Measured with immunoSEQ multiplex PCR; TCRdb has only the in-frame clones, and not every one. V, J and clone size reflect that table, while D and trimming were determined from the DNA. This table has approximately 200,000 clones, approximately 85% appearing once. This receptor was obtained from a man between 60 and 75 years old with acute or convalescent COVID-19. This chain links TRBV9 with TRBJ1-6, with 7 bases aligning to TRBD1. Sequencing used peripheral blood. For the CDR3, the DNA is TGTGCCAGCAGCGAACAGGGGCAGGATTCACCCCTCCACTTT. This codes for CASSEQGQDSPLHF.